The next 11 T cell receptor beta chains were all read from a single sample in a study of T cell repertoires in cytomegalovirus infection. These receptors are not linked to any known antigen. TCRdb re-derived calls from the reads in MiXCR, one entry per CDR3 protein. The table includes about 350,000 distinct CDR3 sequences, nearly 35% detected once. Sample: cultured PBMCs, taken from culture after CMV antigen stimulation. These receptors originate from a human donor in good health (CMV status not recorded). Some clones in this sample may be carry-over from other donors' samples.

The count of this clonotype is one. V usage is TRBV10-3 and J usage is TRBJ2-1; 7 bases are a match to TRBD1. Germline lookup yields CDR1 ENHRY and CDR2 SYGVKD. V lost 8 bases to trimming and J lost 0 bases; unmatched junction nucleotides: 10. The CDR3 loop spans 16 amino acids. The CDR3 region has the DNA TGTGCCATCGGGGAACAGGGGCGCAGCTCCTACAATGAGCAGTTCTTC. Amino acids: CAIGEQGRSSYNEQFF.

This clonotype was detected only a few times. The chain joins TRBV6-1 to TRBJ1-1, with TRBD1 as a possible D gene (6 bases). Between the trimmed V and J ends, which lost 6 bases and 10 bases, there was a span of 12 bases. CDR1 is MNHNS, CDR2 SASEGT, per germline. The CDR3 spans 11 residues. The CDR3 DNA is TGTGCCAGCAGCCGAGACAGGAGAGCTTTCTTT. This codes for CASSRDRRAFF.

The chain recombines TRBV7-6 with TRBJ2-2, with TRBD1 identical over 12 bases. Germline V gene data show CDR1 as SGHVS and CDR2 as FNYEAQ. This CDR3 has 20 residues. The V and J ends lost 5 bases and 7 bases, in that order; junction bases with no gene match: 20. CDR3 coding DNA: TGTGCCAGCAGCCAACCTCCGGGACAGGGGGCGAATTTTCCTAACGGGGAGCTGTTTTTT. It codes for CASSQPPGQGANFPNGELFF. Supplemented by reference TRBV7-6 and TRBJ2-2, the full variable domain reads GAGVSQSPRYKVTKRGQDVALRCDPISGHVSLYWYRQALGQGPEFLTYFNYEAQQDKSGLPNDRFSAERPEGSISTLTIQRTEQRDSAMYRCASSQPPGQGANFPNGELFFGEGSRLTVL.

For the CDR3, the DNA is TGTGCCAGTAGCGGACAGGGATGGACCGGGGAGCTGTTTTTT. Translated, it gives CASSGQGWTGELFF. The chain links TRBV19 to TRBJ2-2; TRBD1 matches 8 bases. This CDR3 is 14 amino acids long. J was trimmed by 5 bases and V by 6 bases; bases with no gene match: 5. CDR1 is LNHDA, CDR2 SQIVND, per germline (reference sequence).

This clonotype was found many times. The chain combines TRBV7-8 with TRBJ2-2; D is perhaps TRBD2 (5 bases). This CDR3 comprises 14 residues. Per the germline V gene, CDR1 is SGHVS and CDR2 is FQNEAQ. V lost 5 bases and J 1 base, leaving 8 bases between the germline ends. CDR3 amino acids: CASSRSGNTGELFF. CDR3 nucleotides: TGTGCCAGCAGCCGCAGCGGGAACACCGGGGAGCTGTTTTTT.

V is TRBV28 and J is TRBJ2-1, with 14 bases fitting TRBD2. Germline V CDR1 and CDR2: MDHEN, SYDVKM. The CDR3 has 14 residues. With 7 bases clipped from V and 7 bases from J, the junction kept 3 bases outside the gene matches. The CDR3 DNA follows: TGTGCCAGCACCGGGACTAGCGGGAGTAATGAGCAGTTCTTC. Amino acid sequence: CASTGTSGSNEQFF.

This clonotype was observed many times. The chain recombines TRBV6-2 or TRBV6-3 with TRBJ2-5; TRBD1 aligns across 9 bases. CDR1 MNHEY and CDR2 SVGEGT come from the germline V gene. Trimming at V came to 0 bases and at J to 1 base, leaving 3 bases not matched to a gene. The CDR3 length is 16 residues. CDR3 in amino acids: CASSYSGTGSQETQYF. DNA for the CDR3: TGTGCCAGCAGTTACTCCGGGACAGGGAGCCAAGAGACCCAGTACTTC.

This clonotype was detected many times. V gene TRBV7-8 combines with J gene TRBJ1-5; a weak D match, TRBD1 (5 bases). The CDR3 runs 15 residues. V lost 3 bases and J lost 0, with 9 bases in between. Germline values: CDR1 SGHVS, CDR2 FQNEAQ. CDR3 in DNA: TGTGCCAGCAGCTTCCCGGGGGGTAGCAATCAGCCCCAGCATTTT. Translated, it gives CASSFPGGSNQPQHF.

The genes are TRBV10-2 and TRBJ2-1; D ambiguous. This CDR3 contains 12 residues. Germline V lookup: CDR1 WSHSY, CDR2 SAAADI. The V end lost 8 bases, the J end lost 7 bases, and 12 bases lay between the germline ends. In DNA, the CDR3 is TGCGCCAGCGCCGAAGGTTGGAATGAGCAGTTCTTC. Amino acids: CASAEGWNEQFF.

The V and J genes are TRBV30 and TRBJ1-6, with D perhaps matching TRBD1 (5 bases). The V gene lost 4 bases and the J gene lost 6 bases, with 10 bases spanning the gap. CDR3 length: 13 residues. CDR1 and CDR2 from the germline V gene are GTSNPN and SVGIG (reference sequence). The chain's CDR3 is CAWTTRGNSPLHF. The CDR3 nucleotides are TGTGCCTGGACAACAAGGGGTAATTCACCCCTCCACTTT.

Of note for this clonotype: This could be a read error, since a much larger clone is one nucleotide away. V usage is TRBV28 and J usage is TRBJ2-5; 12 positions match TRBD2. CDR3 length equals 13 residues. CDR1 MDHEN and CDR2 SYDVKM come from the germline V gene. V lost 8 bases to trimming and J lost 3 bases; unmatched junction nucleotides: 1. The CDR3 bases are TGTGCCAGCGGACTAGCGGGAAAAGAGACCCAGTACTTC. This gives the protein CASGLAGKETQYF.